The clone carrying this TCR beta chain appeared once. Sample-barcoded 5' priming and a J-beta primer mix drove a second PCR of roughly 7 to 11 cycles. Every sample produced at least 2.5 million CDR3-containing paired-end reads. Each CDR3 protein is one row after TCRdb ran MiXCR on the 5' RACE reads. The sample includes about 1,500,000 distinct CDR3 sequences, 42% of them seen just once. The source of the sample is a study of blood T cells in healthy people across ages. Germline V gene data show CDR1 as LGHDT and CDR2 as YNNKEL (reference sequence). The CDR3 consists of 16 residues. Losses at the gene ends were 0 bases for V and 8 bases for J; bases not matched to a gene: 12.

The sequencing sample was made of blood. The rearrangement joins TRBV3-1 to TRBJ1-2, with 7 nucleotides matching TRBD1. This sequence was found in a woman younger than 30 in good health. In DNA form, the CDR3 reads TGTGCCAGCAGCCAAGAGGGTATTGAGACAGGGTACGGCTACACCTTC. It specifies CASSQEGIETGYGYTF.